The clone carrying this TCR beta chain was counted only a few times. Its antigen is unknown. This specimen comes from a study of cytomegalovirus exposure and HLA in healthy donors. Study findings and constraints: Reportedly, cytomegalovirus status was diagnosed with high sensitivity and specificity.

TCRdb's copy holds only in-frame clones and misses some; the assay was immunoSEQ multiplex PCR. The sample carries some 180,000 clones, approximately 86% recorded once. This CDR3 spans 16 amino acids. In germline, CDR1 is MNHEY, CDR2 SMNVEV (reference sequence). V lost 6 bases to trimming and J lost 1 base; unmatched junction nucleotides: 10. The rearrangement links TRBV27 to TRBJ2-3; 7 positions agree with TRBD1. The source material was PBMCs. The sequence came from a man aged 25-40 years in good health and CMV-seropositive. CDR3 protein: CASSLGGGQGTDTQYF. The CDR3 bases are TGTGCCAGCAGCCTTGGGGGCGGACAGGGCACAGATACGCAGTATTTT.